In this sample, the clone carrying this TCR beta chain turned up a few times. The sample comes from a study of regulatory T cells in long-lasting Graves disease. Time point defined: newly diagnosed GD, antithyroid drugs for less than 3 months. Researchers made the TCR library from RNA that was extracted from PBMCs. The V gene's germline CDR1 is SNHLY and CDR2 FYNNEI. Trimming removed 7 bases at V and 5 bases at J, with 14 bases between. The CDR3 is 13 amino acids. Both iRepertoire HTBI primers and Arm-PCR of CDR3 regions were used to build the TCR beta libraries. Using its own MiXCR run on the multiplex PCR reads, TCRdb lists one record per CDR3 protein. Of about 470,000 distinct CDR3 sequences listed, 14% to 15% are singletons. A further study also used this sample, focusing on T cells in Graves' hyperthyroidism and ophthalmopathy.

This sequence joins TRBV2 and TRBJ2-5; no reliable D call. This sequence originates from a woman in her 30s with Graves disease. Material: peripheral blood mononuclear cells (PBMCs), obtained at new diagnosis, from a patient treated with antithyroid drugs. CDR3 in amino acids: CASIYQRRETQYF. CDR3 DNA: TGTGCCAGCATTTACCAGAGGCGGGAGACCCAGTACTTC.